These 30 T cell receptor beta chains were sequenced from one sample in a study of blood T cell repertoires in COVID-19. Assay used: immunoSEQ multiplex PCR; TCRdb lists only in-frame clones, some missing. This table holds around 400,000 clones, around 87% found once. The sequenced sample consisted of peripheral blood. These receptors were taken from a woman in her twenties or thirties with COVID-19, enrolled during active disease.

The chain couples TRBV6-1 to TRBJ2-7; 12 positions match TRBD1. Per the germline V gene, CDR1 is MNHNS and CDR2 is SASEGT. Trimming cost V 2 bases and J 3 bases; bases outside gene matches: 11. The CDR3 has 18 amino acids. CDR3 DNA: TGTGCCAGCAGTGAATTCGGTTCTGGGACAGGGGGCTTCTACGAGCAGTACTTC. The encoded protein is CASSEFGSGTGGFYEQYF.

V and J are TRBV6-6 and TRBJ2-7; D perhaps matches TRBD1 (6 bases). Trimming took off 6 bases at V and 7 bases at J, with 19 bases between the two ends. Germline V CDR1 and CDR2: MNHNY, SVGAGI (reference sequence). The CDR3 extends over 14 amino acids. Written as DNA, the CDR3 is TGTGCCAGCAGCTCGGGACAAGCTGGCTTGGAGCAGTACTTC. The encoded protein is CASSSGQAGLEQYF.

The V call is TRBV11-3, the J call TRBJ2-7; D call uncertain. CDR1 is SGHNT, CDR2 YENEEA, per germline. The CDR3 covers 11 residues. V was clipped by 6 bases and J by 5 bases, with 8 bases between them. The CDR3 nucleotides read TGTGCCAGCAGGGAGCTAAACGAGCAGTACTTC. It encodes CASRELNEQYF.

This chain connects TRBV5-4 to TRBJ2-5; 8 bases are shared with TRBD1. Germline assignment: CDR1 SGHNT and CDR2 YYREEE (reference sequence). J gave up 6 bases and V 0 bases, and 4 bases lay outside the gene matches. The CDR3 is 14 amino acids. CDR3 sequence: CASSLGQGRQTQYF. The CDR3 DNA sequence: TGTGCCAGCAGCTTGGGACAGGGGCGGCAGACCCAGTACTTC.

V is TRBV6-1 and J is TRBJ2-2; 8 bases are shared with TRBD2. The CDR3 spans 15 residues. V lost 5 bases, J lost 4 bases, and 6 bases stayed unmatched. CDR1 is MNHNS, CDR2 SASEGT, per germline. In nucleotides, the CDR3 is TGTGCCAGCAGTTCTTCTCTAGCGGGCACCGGGGAGCTGTTTTTT. This codes for CASSSSLAGTGELFF.

This clone turned up a few times. This chain joins TRBV7-2 and TRBJ2-7; TRBD2 matches at 7 bases. The CDR3 sequence is 14 residues long. Germline V gene sequence: CDR1 SGHTA, CDR2 FQGNSA. The V segment lost 5 bases and the J segment 2 bases; nucleotides outside the gene matches: 6. CDR3: CASSAWAGAYEQYF. CDR3 coding DNA: TGTGCCAGCAGCGCTTGGGCGGGAGCCTACGAGCAGTACTTC.

The rearrangement uses TRBV3-1 (or the pseudogene TRBV3-2) and TRBJ2-3; D is undetermined. The CDR3 spans 11 residues. The V end was cut by 1 base, the J end by 8 bases, with 4 bases between. Germline assignment: CDR1 LGHDT and CDR2 YNNKEL (reference sequence). The CDR3 is CASSQAFTQYF. CDR3 in DNA: TGTGCCAGCAGCCAAGCGTTTACGCAGTATTTT.

The rearrangement uses TRBV28 and TRBJ1-4, with D possibly matching TRBD1 (6 bases). In germline, CDR1 is MDHEN, CDR2 SYDVKM. This CDR3 comprises 14 residues. V lost 8 bases, J lost 5 bases, and 15 bases lay in between. The CDR3 region is CASQGGGRNEKLFF. CDR3 DNA: TGTGCCAGCCAAGGGGGAGGGAGGAATGAAAAACTGTTTTTT.

The J gene is TRBJ2-2, the V gene TRBV11-1, with TRBD2 as a possible D gene (6 bases). From germline, CDR1 is SGHAT and CDR2 FQDESV (reference sequence). V shed 5 bases and J shed 4 bases, with 11 bases lying between them. CDR3 size: 14 residues. The CDR3 loop reads CASSAGSITGELFF. The CDR3 DNA reads TGTGCCAGCAGCGCGGGATCCATCACCGGGGAGCTGTTTTTT.

This clone was counted once. The chain has TRBV5-1 and TRBJ1-1; no clear D gene. CDR1 is SGHRS, CDR2 YFSETQ, per germline. Between the trimmed V and J ends, which lost 0 bases and 0 bases, there was a span of 6 bases. The length of the CDR3 is 14 residues. The CDR3 DNA reads TGCGCCAGCAGCTTGGAGCCCGTGAACACTGAAGCTTTCTTT. This gives the protein CASSLEPVNTEAFF.

The chain carries TRBV19 and TRBJ2-5, with 8 bases that match TRBD2. The CDR3 has 15 amino acids. V lost 5 bases to trimming and J lost 1 base; unmatched junction nucleotides: 6. Per the germline V gene, CDR1 is LNHDA and CDR2 is SQIVND (reference sequence). The CDR3 bases are TGTGCCAGTAGTCTCAACGGACTAGCCCAAGAGACCCAGTACTTC. Its protein is CASSLNGLAQETQYF.

This clone was detected only once. DNA for the CDR3: TGTGCCACCAGCAAAACAGGTTCCAGCTCCTACGAGCAGTACTTC. Translating it yields CATSKTGSSSYEQYF. The gene calls are TRBV15 and TRBJ2-7, with D perhaps matching TRBD1 (5 bases). Trimming removed 4 bases from V and 0 bases from J, with 13 bases in between. Germline-derived CDR1 and CDR2 are LNHNV and YYDKDF (reference sequence). This CDR3 contains 15 residues.

The V and J genes are TRBV7-9 and TRBJ2-5; 8 nucleotides line up with TRBD1. The CDR3 has 15 amino acids. With V trimmed by 2 bases and J by 5 bases, 7 bases remained unmatched. Germline assignment: CDR1 SEHNR and CDR2 FQNEAQ (reference sequence). The DNA of the CDR3 is TGTGCCAGCAGCTTACCCGGACAGGGAAAGGAGACCCAGTACTTC. As protein: CASSLPGQGKETQYF.

In DNA form, the CDR3 reads TGCGCCAGCAGTCATTCCAGGGGCTCTGGGGCCAACGTCCTGACTTTC. Protein sequence: CASSHSRGSGANVLTF. V gene TRBV23-1 combines with J gene TRBJ2-6, with D possibly matching TRBD1 (6 bases). TRBV23-1 is an open reading frame whose function is uncertain. V was cut by 3 bases and J by 0 bases, with 9 bases left in between. The CDR3 has 16 amino acids.

This chain links TRBV7-8 with TRBJ2-6, with D perhaps matching TRBD1 (6 bases). There are 17 residues in the CDR3. CDR1 and CDR2 (germline): SGHVS, FQNEAQ. V lost 6 bases and J lost 0, with 15 bases in between. The CDR3 reads CASRGKTGSSGANVLTF. The CDR3 region has the DNA TGTGCCAGCAGGGGGAAGACAGGCAGCTCTGGGGCCAACGTCCTGACTTTC.

This chain uses TRBV4-1 with TRBJ2-3, with 10 nucleotides matching TRBD2. The CDR3 is 18 amino acids. V lost 0 bases to trimming and J lost 2 bases; unmatched junction nucleotides: 8. Germline V lookup: CDR1 MGHRA, CDR2 YSYEKL. The CDR3: CASSQDGSGRAPTDTQYF. DNA for the CDR3: TGCGCCAGCAGCCAAGATGGGAGCGGGAGGGCCCCCACAGATACGCAGTATTTT.

The J gene is TRBJ2-2, the V gene TRBV10-2; 8 bases map to TRBD2. CDR3 length equals 12 residues. Per germline, CDR1 WSHSY and CDR2 SAAADI. Unmatched junction bases numbered 0, after V lost 6 bases and J lost 6 bases. The CDR3 DNA is TGCGCCAGCAGGACTAGCGCCGGGGAGCTGTTTTTT. This encodes CASRTSAGELFF.

This clone was recorded once. V and J are TRBV28 and TRBJ2-7, with 7 nucleotides matching TRBD1. The CDR3 covers 14 residues. Losses at the gene ends were 4 bases for V and 7 bases for J; bases not matched to a gene: 10. Per germline, CDR1 MDHEN and CDR2 SYDVKM. CDR3 nucleotides: TGTGCCAGCAGTTCGGACAGGATCCTACGGGAGCAGTACTTC. Protein sequence: CASSSDRILREQYF.

This clone was picked up one time. The rearrangement uses TRBV11-1 and TRBJ2-7; 8 positions match TRBD2. Trimming at V came to 4 bases and at J to 5 bases, leaving 4 bases not matched to a gene. The CDR3 loop spans 13 amino acids. Looked up from germline, CDR1 is SGHAT and CDR2 is FQDESV (reference sequence). CDR3 DNA sequence: TGTGCCAGCAGCTACGGGACTAGAGACGAGCAGTACTTC. Protein: CASSYGTRDEQYF.

The chain carries TRBV4-1 and TRBJ2-3; tentative D call: TRBD2 (7 bases). Germline CDR1 is MGHRA and CDR2 is YSYEKL. V lost 3 bases and J 0 bases, leaving 13 bases between the germline ends. The CDR3 has 16 amino acids. In DNA form, the CDR3 reads TGCGCCAGCAGCCAGCGCGAGGGGGGGAGCACAGATACGCAGTATTTT. The encoded protein is CASSQREGGSTDTQYF.

The gene calls are TRBV27 and TRBJ1-4, with D perhaps matching TRBD1 (6 bases). The length of the CDR3 is 16 residues. The germline CDR1 and CDR2 sequences are MNHEY and SMNVEV (reference sequence). V lost 6 bases, J lost 6 bases, and 20 bases lay in between. The CDR3 spells CASRGGVGARDEKLFF. CDR3 DNA sequence: TGTGCCAGCAGGGGTGGTGTGGGGGCGCGGGATGAAAAACTGTTTTTT.

This clone was recorded a few times. The chain links TRBV6-6 to TRBJ1-2; D gene ambiguous. CDR1 and CDR2 from the germline V gene are MNHNY and SVGAGI (reference sequence). V was cut by 0 bases and J by 8 bases, with 4 bases left in between. The CDR3 is 11 residues long. CDR3 coding DNA: TGTGCCAGCAGTTACTCATCAGGCTACACCTTC. This sequence encodes CASSYSSGYTF.

Only one count was recorded for this clone. This chain uses TRBV6-6 with TRBJ1-4; TRBD1 aligns across 7 bases. CDR1 and CDR2 (germline): MNHNY, SVGAGI (reference sequence). The CDR3 sequence is 15 residues long. The V segment lost 1 base and the J segment 8 bases; nucleotides outside the gene matches: 7. CDR3 sequence: CASSYYTGAGEKLFF. The CDR3 DNA reads as TGTGCCAGCAGTTACTATACAGGGGCCGGAGAAAAACTGTTTTTT.

The chain employs TRBV28 and TRBJ2-7, with 12 positions matching TRBD2. The V gene's germline CDR1 is MDHEN and CDR2 SYDVKM. V shed 5 bases, J shed 2 bases, and the junction held 1 base outside the gene matches. The CDR3 sequence is 14 residues long. CDR3 loop: CASSRTSGTYEQYF. The CDR3 coding sequence is TGTGCCAGCAGTCGGACTAGCGGGACCTACGAGCAGTACTTC.

The chain carries TRBV6-5 and TRBJ1-2; 9 nucleotides align to TRBD1. CDR1 is MNHEY, CDR2 SVGAGI, per germline. Germline trimming cut 6 bases from V and 8 bases from J; bases unmatched to any gene: 4. The CDR3 length is 12 residues. This CDR3 is CASRYRGLGYTF. The CDR3 region has the DNA TGTGCCAGCAGATACAGGGGGCTAGGCTACACCTTC.

CDR3 DNA: TGTGCCAGCTCACCAGCGGGGGATCAGCCCCAGCATTTT. Encoded protein: CASSPAGDQPQHF. The rearrangement links TRBV18 to TRBJ1-5, with D perhaps matching TRBD1 (5 bases). This CDR3 spans 13 amino acids. Germline lookup yields CDR1 KGHSH and CDR2 LQKENI. V lost 2 bases, J lost 5 bases, and 7 bases lay in between.

V is TRBV28 and J is TRBJ2-5, with D possibly TRBD2 on 5 matching bases. Looked up from germline, CDR1 is MDHEN and CDR2 is SYDVKM. Between the trimmed V and J ends, which lost 7 bases and 4 bases, there was a span of 13 bases. This CDR3 is built from 13 residues. CDR3: CASTIAGGETQYF. The DNA for the CDR3 is TGTGCCAGCACTATCGCGGGCGGAGAGACCCAGTACTTC.

This sequence joins TRBV6-4 and TRBJ2-7; D might be TRBD2 (5 bases). Germline V lookup: CDR1 MRHNA, CDR2 SNTAGT. This CDR3 has 12 amino acids. As DNA, the CDR3 is TGTGGCTTGGCTAGCCAGATTTACGAGCAGTACTTC. Its translation is CGLASQIYEQYF.

This sequence joins TRBV25-1 and TRBJ2-7, with D perhaps TRBD1 (5 bases). There are 15 residues in the CDR3. V lost 4 bases and J lost 2, with 15 bases in between. Germline V gene lookup returns CDR1 MGHDK and CDR2 SYGVNS. CDR3 sequence: CASSGPSGKPYEQYF. DNA of the CDR3: TGTGCCAGCAGTGGGCCGTCAGGGAAACCCTACGAGCAGTACTTC.

The chain uses TRBV6-6 and TRBJ2-5; tentatively, D is TRBD1 (5 bases). Germline V gives CDR1 MNHNY, CDR2 SVGAGI (reference sequence). Trimming stripped 0 bases from V and 0 bases from J, with 8 bases between. The CDR3 length is 15 residues. The CDR3 is CASSYSPTDQETQYF. CDR3 coding DNA: TGTGCCAGCAGTTACTCCCCGACAGACCAAGAGACCCAGTACTTC.